This T cell receptor (beta chain) appears in the sequencing data of a study of beta chain features in type 1 diabetes. Overall study results and limits: Within each of all four CD4+ subsets, Type 1 diabetes patients had TCRB CDR3s that were moderately but significantly shorter. Within the patient group, naive, central memory and Treg TCRB repertoires appeared more similar to each other than within healthy donors.

The entirety of the isolated RNA underwent reverse transcription, so expressed TCRB transcripts were sequenced. Sequenced by immunoSEQ multiplex PCR; TCRdb stores in-frame clones only, minus some. The sample carries around 650,000 clones, under 15% recorded once. CDR1 SEHNR and CDR2 FQNEAQ come from the germline V gene (reference sequence). The V segment lost 6 bases and the J segment 7 bases; nucleotides outside the gene matches: 9. The CDR3 is 14 residues long. This clone was picked up one time. Its antigen is currently unknown. Sequencing was performed on naive CD4+ T cells from blood. The TCR originated in a man aged 25 to 40 with type 1 diabetes. This chain connects TRBV7-9 to TRBJ1-5; TRBD1 matches at 7 bases. CDR3 residues: CASRGTVLSQPQHF. CDR3 sequence (DNA): TGTGCCAGCAGAGGGACAGTTCTATCCCAGCCCCAGCATTTT.